A single sample gave rise to the 15 T cell receptor beta chains below, sequenced in a study of molecular identifiers for immune sequencing clone quantification. TCRdb independently ran MiXCR on the PCR reads; one entry per CDR3 protein. The sample has tens of thousands of distinct CDR3 sequences, roughly 20% seen once. The sequencing input was naive CD8+ T cells from blood, with Jurkat cell RNA spiked in. Subset of the sample: FACS-sorted CD8+CD4-CCR7+CD45RA+ naive T cells. The source of these receptors is a human donor in good health. Some libraries in this study had Jurkat cell RNA spiked in.

This clonotype was observed many times. J is TRBJ2-2 and V is TRBV7-9; D is uncertain. Trimming removed 6 bases at V and 5 bases at J, with 13 bases between. Germline V gene data show CDR1 as SEHNR and CDR2 as FQNEAQ (reference sequence). This CDR3 region has 14 residues. The CDR3 spells CASSKREQTGELFF. As DNA, the CDR3 is TGTGCCAGCAGTAAAAGGGAACAAACCGGGGAGCTGTTTTTT. The full variable domain, rest sourced from reference TRBV7-9 and TRBJ2-2, is DTGVSQNPRHKITKRGQNVTFRCDPISEHNRLYWYRQTLGQGPEFLTYFQNEAQLEKSRLLSDRFSAERPKGSFSTLEIQRTEQGDSAMYLCASSKREQTGELFFGEGSRLTVL.

This clonotype was seen at least ten times. The V call is TRBV11-2, the J call TRBJ2-1; 10 nucleotides match TRBD2. J was trimmed by 9 bases and V by 2 bases; bases with no gene match: 10. The CDR3 length is 16 residues. Germline V gives CDR1 SGHAT, CDR2 FQNNGV. CDR3 nucleotide sequence: TGTGCCAGCAGCTTAATCCTTACTAGCGGGAAGGTTGAGCAGTTCTTC. Protein product: CASSLILTSGKVEQFF.

This clonotype was seen many times. This chain connects TRBV11-2 to TRBJ2-7; no definite D call. Germline loops: CDR1 SGHAT, CDR2 FQNNGV. This CDR3 region has 12 residues. Trimming pared 0 bases from V and 12 bases from J, leaving 12 bases between. The CDR3 reads CASSLDNQERYF. The CDR3 nucleotides read TGTGCCAGCAGCTTAGATAATCAGGAACGGTACTTC.

This clonotype was observed at least ten times. The chain couples TRBV20-1 to TRBJ2-7, with 7 bases aligning to TRBD2. The V gene's germline CDR1 is DFQATT and CDR2 SNEGSKA (reference sequence). The junction had 7 bases not matched to a gene; V was cut back by 3 bases and J by 2 bases. The length of the CDR3 is 14 residues. The DNA for the CDR3 is TGCAGTGCTAGTTCGCGGGAGTCGGCCTACGAGCAGTACTTC. It codes for CSASSRESAYEQYF.

This clonotype was seen at least ten times. Lacking the conserved final phenylalanine or tryptophan, this CDR3 likely reflects a read error. The chain recombines TRBV20-1 with TRBJ1-2, with unresolved D. The last part of the DNA fits TRBJ2-4 better; the J call may be wrong. Germline V gene lookup returns CDR1 DFQATT and CDR2 SNEGSKA (reference sequence). The CDR3 sequence is 10 residues long. CDR3: CSARYSIQYA. CDR3 coding DNA: TGCAGTGCTAGATACAGTATTCAGTACGCA.

This clonotype was recorded at least ten times. The rearrangement links TRBV3-1 to TRBJ2-7; no clear D. The CDR3 is 15 amino acids. Germline CDR1 is LGHDT and CDR2 is YNNKEL (reference sequence). V shed 0 bases and J shed 2 bases, with 11 bases lying between them. As DNA, the CDR3 is TGTGCCAGCAGCCAAGAGAGGTGGGTGACCTACGAGCAGTACTTC. This sequence encodes CASSQERWVTYEQYF.

This clonotype has ten or more counts. V usage is TRBV7-3 and J usage is TRBJ1-1; no firm D call. V lost 2 bases and J lost 0, with 4 bases in between. Germline values: CDR1 SGHTA, CDR2 FQGTGA. The CDR3 has 13 residues. CDR3 sequence (DNA): TGTGCCAGCAGCTTAGACCTGAACACTGAAGCTTTCTTT. Translating gives CASSLDLNTEAFF.

This clonotype was observed at least ten times. This sequence joins TRBV12-2 and TRBJ2-4; the D call in the table, TRBD2, was not verified against the DNA. TRBV12-2 is marked as a pseudogene. The CDR3 is 15 amino acids. The CDR3 coding sequence is TGTGCAAGTCGCTTAGTTGCGGGAACCAAAAACATTCAGTACTTC. Amino acid sequence: CASRLVAGTKNIQYF.

There are many counts of this clonotype. The chain recombines TRBV27 with TRBJ2-3; TRBD2 might be the D (6 bases). The CDR3 contains 15 residues. V was clipped by 2 bases and J by 2 bases, with 11 bases between them. Germline V gives CDR1 MNHEY, CDR2 SMNVEV (reference sequence). The CDR3 sequence: CASSLGLAITDTQYF. The CDR3 DNA is TGTGCCAGCAGTTTAGGGCTAGCGATCACAGATACGCAGTATTTT.

Concerning this clonotype itself: Compared with germline, one end of the junction differs, possibly owing to a read error. The J gene is TRBJ2-7, the V gene TRBV28; D uncertain. This CDR3 contains 15 residues. CDR1 is MDHEN and CDR2 is SYDVKM in the germline V gene. This CDR3 is CASSSVGFATYGQYF. The CDR3 bases are TGTGCCAGCAGTTCGGTGGGCTTTGCCACTTACGGGCAGTACTTC.

As concerns this clonotype: This could be a read error, since a much larger clone is one nucleotide away. In DNA form, the CDR3 reads TGTGCCACCAGCAGAGATAAGGCAGGGAGGAGAAATCAGCCCCAGCATTTT. Its protein is CATSRDKAGRRNQPQHF. The chain has TRBV15 and TRBJ1-5; tentatively, D is TRBD1 (5 bases). Trimming stripped 0 bases from V and 4 bases from J, with 16 bases between. In germline, CDR1 is LNHNV, CDR2 YYDKDF (reference sequence). The CDR3 is 17 amino acids.

Ten or more counts support this clonotype. This chain joins TRBV20-1 and TRBJ2-1; 8 nucleotides align to TRBD2. Germline V lookup: CDR1 DFQATT, CDR2 SNEGSKA (reference sequence). V trimming: 0 bases; J trimming: 2 bases; junction bases outside the gene matches: 3. The CDR3 contains 15 residues. CDR3 sequence reads: CSARDPGLAYNEQFF. The CDR3 region has the DNA TGCAGTGCTAGAGACCCGGGACTAGCCTACAATGAGCAGTTCTTC.

Note on this clonotype: A much larger clone differs by one base, so this may be a read error. The rearrangement joins TRBV6-5 to TRBJ1-5, with D tentatively TRBD1 (5 bases). This CDR3 has 14 amino acids. CDR1 is MNHEY, CDR2 SVGAGI, per germline. V lost 5 bases to trimming and J lost 7 bases, with 15 bases between them. The CDR3 DNA reads as TGTGCCAGCAGTCACGGGGGGGATTCACAGCCCCAGCATTTT. Amino acid sequence: CASSHGGDSQPQHF.

This clonotype has a count of ten or more. V and J are TRBV19 and TRBJ2-2; 8 nucleotides agree with TRBD2. CDR1 is LNHDA, CDR2 SQIVND, per germline (reference sequence). The CDR3 has 12 residues. The V gene end was trimmed by 9 bases and the J gene end by 6 bases; junction bases not matched to a gene: 3. The CDR3 DNA sequence: TGTGCCAGCCTAGCGGGCTCCGGGGAGCTGTTTTTT. It specifies CASLAGSGELFF. The whole variable domain, remainder taken from reference TRBV19 and TRBJ2-2, is DGGITQSPKYLFRKEGQNVTLSCEQNLNHDAMYWYRQDPGQGLRLIYYSQIVNDFQKGDIAEGYSVSREKKESFPLTVTSAQKNPTAFYLCASLAGSGELFFGEGSRLTVL.

This clonotype turned up a few times. CDR3 loop: CATSRDRGTGELFF. The CDR3 DNA is TGTGCCACCAGCAGAGACAGGGGCACCGGGGAGCTGTTTTTT. The J gene is TRBJ2-2, the V gene TRBV15, with D possibly being TRBD1 (6 bases). The CDR3 contains 14 residues. Germline V CDR1 and CDR2: LNHNV, YYDKDF (reference sequence). Deletions cut 0 bases from V and 4 bases from J, with 6 bases between.